This paragraph reports one TCR beta chain. In the study's own analysis: Estimates of nucleated cell counts were drawn from the amplification of reference gene primers. Measured with immunoSEQ multiplex PCR; TCRdb has only the in-frame clones, and not every one. V, J and clone size reflect that table, while D and trimming were determined from the DNA. The sample has about 670,000 clones, 90% seen once. This specimen belongs to a study of blood T cell repertoires in COVID-19. Germline CDR1 is LNHDA and CDR2 is SQIVND (reference sequence). The CDR3 has 12 amino acids. V dropped 3 bases and J dropped 8 bases, with 10 bases sitting between them.

The specimen was peripheral blood. The origin of this receptor is a woman under 30 with acute or convalescent COVID-19. The chain links TRBV19 to TRBJ1-2; D uncertain. This CDR3 is CASSIGSRGYTF. CDR3 sequence (DNA): TGTGCCAGTAGTATCGGGTCGCGGGGCTACACCTTC.